This TCR beta chain derives from a study of blood T cell repertoires in COVID-19. The junction had 2 bases not matched to a gene; V was cut back by 4 bases and J by 1 base. Germline CDR1 and CDR2: SGHVS and FNYEAQ. This CDR3 has 14 amino acids. The table came from immunoSEQ multiplex PCR; TCRdb's copy has only in-frame clones and leaves some out. Of over 45,000 clones detected, less than 85% appear once; the ten largest clones hold about 17%. The specimen was peripheral blood. The sequence derives from a woman between 45 and 60 years old with active or convalescent COVID-19. V is TRBV7-6 and J is TRBJ1-1; 8 bases are a match to TRBD1. The CDR3 region has the DNA TGTGCCAGCAGCTCCGGGACAGGGAACACTGAAGCTTTCTTT. It specifies CASSSGTGNTEAFF.